The next 20 T cell receptor beta chains were all read from a single sample in a study of blood T cell repertoires in COVID-19. Sequencing used immunoSEQ multiplex PCR; TCRdb keeps in-frame clones, though not all of them. The profile covers about 220,000 clones, with 87% appearing a single time and under 2.5% taken by the ten largest. The specimen sequenced was peripheral blood. The receptors stem from a middle-aged man with active or convalescent COVID-19.

This rearrangement joins TRBV4-1 to TRBJ1-1; D not certain. From germline, CDR1 is MGHRA and CDR2 YSYEKL. This CDR3 has 16 amino acids. V lost 1 base and J lost 3, with 15 bases in between. DNA of the CDR3: TGCGCCAGCAGCCAAGCGGAGACCGTCCTTTACACTGAAGCTTTCTTT. Protein: CASSQAETVLYTEAFF.

As concerns this clone: Its ends do not fully match the called genes, so a read error is possible. The chain uses TRBV10-1 and TRBJ2-7, with a weak D call TRBD2 (6 bases). Germline lookup yields CDR1 WNHNN and CDR2 SYGVQD (reference sequence). This CDR3 is built from 15 residues. The CDR3 loop is CASSESGGGSSEQYF. CDR3 sequence (DNA): TGCGCCAGCAGTGAGTCCGGTGGGGGGTCCTCCGAGCAGTACTTC.

The CDR3 is CASSPRGGIHNSPLHF. In DNA, the CDR3 is TGTGCCAGCAGCCCACGGGGAGGGATACATAATTCACCCCTCCACTTT. The chain joins TRBV3-1 (or the pseudogene TRBV3-2) to TRBJ1-6; D not resolved. This CDR3 is 16 amino acids long. V lost 4 bases and J lost 5, with 15 bases in between. Germline CDR1 and CDR2: LGHDT and YNNKEL (reference sequence).

V and J are TRBV27 and TRBJ2-7, with a possible D match to TRBD1 (6 bases). This CDR3 contains 15 residues. The germline CDR1 and CDR2 sequences are MNHEY and SMNVEV (reference sequence). Trimming cost V 4 bases and J 0 bases, with 13 bases left between them. DNA for the CDR3: TGTGCCAGCAGTTGGGGACGAGGGGGCTCCTACGAGCAGTACTTC. This translates into CASSWGRGGSYEQYF.

The chain joins TRBV7-3 to TRBJ1-5; D gene ambiguous. Germline V lookup: CDR1 SGHTA, CDR2 FQGTGA. Trimming cost V 5 bases and J 5 bases, with 10 bases left between them. The CDR3 is 13 residues long. The CDR3 DNA reads TGTGCCAGCAGCATGCGGTTGGATCAGCCCCAGCATTTT. Amino acids: CASSMRLDQPQHF.

V is TRBV5-1 and J is TRBJ2-5, with 15 bases lining up with TRBD2. The V gene end was trimmed by 1 base and the J gene end by 0 bases; junction bases not matched to a gene: 13. This CDR3 spans 21 amino acids. CDR1 and CDR2 (germline): SGHRS, YFSETQ. The CDR3 nucleotides read TGCGCCAGCAGCTTGCGTCGGGGACTAGCGGGGGGCCATCCCTACCAAGAGACCCAGTACTTC. It specifies CASSLRRGLAGGHPYQETQYF. Full variable domain (outside the CDR3, taken from reference TRBV5-1 and TRBJ2-5): KAGVTQTPRYLIKTRGQQVTLSCSPISGHRSVSWYQQTPGQGLQFLFEYFSETQRNKGNFPGRFSGRQFSNSRSEMNVSTLELGDSALYLCASSLRRGLAGGHPYQETQYFGPGTRLLVL.

CDR3 DNA: TGTGCCACCAGTGGAAAGGACAACTCCTACGAGCAGTACTTC. Its protein product is CATSGKDNSYEQYF. V gene TRBV24-1 combines with J gene TRBJ2-7; possible D gene TRBD1, 5 bases. This CDR3 is 14 amino acids long. The V end lost 5 bases, the J end lost 0 bases, and 10 bases lay between the germline ends. CDR1 and CDR2 (germline): KGHDR, SFDVKD.

The chain joins TRBV9 to TRBJ2-2, with D maybe TRBD1 (6 bases). The germline CDR1 and CDR2 sequences are SGDLS and YYNGEE. V was cut by 0 bases and J by 3 bases, with 18 bases left in between. The CDR3 spans 18 residues. CDR3 loop: CASSVDPGDVTDTGELFF. In DNA, the CDR3 is TGTGCCAGCAGCGTAGACCCAGGGGACGTAACGGACACCGGGGAGCTGTTTTTT.

V gene TRBV5-1 combines with J gene TRBJ1-6, with 7 bases aligning to TRBD1. Per the germline V gene, CDR1 is SGHRS and CDR2 is YFSETQ. The CDR3 extends over 16 amino acids. Trimming removed 4 bases from V and 8 bases from J; junction bases left unmatched: 12. The CDR3 sequence is CASSTQRQGSHSPLHF. The CDR3 coding sequence is TGCGCCAGCAGCACGCAGCGACAGGGTTCCCATTCACCCCTCCACTTT.

This clone showed up just once. The chain is built from TRBV27 and TRBJ1-5; no reliable D call. The CDR3 extends over 13 amino acids. V was trimmed by 5 bases and J by 1 base, leaving 6 bases between them. In germline, CDR1 is MNHEY, CDR2 SMNVEV (reference sequence). The CDR3 sequence is CASSPLSNQPQHF. The CDR3 DNA follows: TGTGCCAGCAGTCCCCTGAGCAATCAGCCCCAGCATTTT.

This chain uses TRBV19 with TRBJ2-7; D might be TRBD1 (6 bases). V lost 8 bases and J 3 bases, leaving 14 bases between the germline ends. Germline V gives CDR1 LNHDA, CDR2 SQIVND (reference sequence). The CDR3 runs 13 residues. The CDR3 spells CASGRGLGYEQYF. The CDR3 bases are TGTGCCAGTGGAAGGGGGTTAGGCTACGAGCAGTACTTC.

The J gene is TRBJ2-5, the V gene TRBV12-3 or TRBV12-4; a possible D gene is TRBD2 (5 bases). The CDR3 is made up of 13 amino acids. V was pared by 2 bases and J by 5 bases, with 9 bases between. The CDR3, as DNA: TGTGCCAGCAGTTTACGCGGGCCCGAGACCCAGTACTTC. It is translated as CASSLRGPETQYF.

The rearrangement uses TRBV5-1 and TRBJ1-1, with 8 bases that match TRBD1. The germline V gene has CDR1 SGHRS and CDR2 YFSETQ. This CDR3 comprises 13 residues. J was trimmed by 8 bases and V by 7 bases; bases with no gene match: 10. The CDR3 here is CASSTQGATEAFF. For the CDR3, the DNA is TGCGCCAGCTCCACGCAGGGGGCGACCGAAGCTTTCTTT. The full variable domain, in which reference TRBV5-1 and TRBJ1-1 provide the parts outside the CDR3, is KAGVTQTPRYLIKTRGQQVTLSCSPISGHRSVSWYQQTPGQGLQFLFEYFSETQRNKGNFPGRFSGRQFSNSRSEMNVSTLELGDSALYLCASSTQGATEAFFGQGTRLTVV.

The chain has TRBV5-1 and TRBJ2-5; 10 positions agree with TRBD2. Germline trimming cut 0 bases from V and 5 bases from J; bases unmatched to any gene: 10. Germline V gene lookup returns CDR1 SGHRS and CDR2 YFSETQ. CDR3 length: 17 amino acids. The CDR3 DNA is TGCGCCAGCAGCTTGGGAAGTTTAGCGGGAGGATGGGAGACCCAGTACTTC. Translated, it gives CASSLGSLAGGWETQYF.

This rearrangement joins TRBV5-4 to TRBJ2-1, with TRBD1 identical over 7 bases. V lost 5 bases and J lost 6; bases outside the gene matches: 11. CDR1 and CDR2 from the germline V gene are SGHNT and YYREEE (reference sequence). The CDR3 loop spans 15 amino acids. CDR3 nucleotides: TGTGCCAGCAGAGATCCTAGTGGGACAGTCAATGAGCAGTTCTTC. Protein: CASRDPSGTVNEQFF.

The chain couples TRBV12-3 or TRBV12-4 to TRBJ1-2, with 7 bases identical to TRBD1. The CDR3 runs to 12 residues. V lost 7 bases to trimming and J lost 5 bases; unmatched junction nucleotides: 4. Here the CDR3 DNA reads TGTGCCAGCACCGCACAGGGGTATGGCTACACCTTC. Translation: CASTAQGYGYTF.

This sequence joins TRBV28 and TRBJ2-7, with 8 positions matching TRBD1. The CDR3 runs 13 residues. Trimming at V came to 5 bases and at J to 1 base, leaving 1 base not matched to a gene. Germline loops: CDR1 MDHEN, CDR2 SYDVKM. The CDR3 DNA reads as TGTGCCAGCAGTCAGGGGGCTTCCTACGAGCAGTACTTC. Protein: CASSQGASYEQYF. The full variable domain, rest sourced from reference TRBV28 and TRBJ2-7, is DVKVTQSSRYLVKRTGEKVFLECVQDMDHENMFWYRQDPGLGLRLIYFSYDVKMKEKGDIPEGYSVSREKKERFSLILESASTNQTSMYLCASSQGASYEQYFGPGTRLTVT.

This chain links TRBV19 with TRBJ1-5; 8 positions agree with TRBD1. This CDR3 comprises 15 residues. V dropped 7 bases and J dropped 2; count of bases not matched to a gene: 7. The V gene's germline CDR1 is LNHDA and CDR2 SQIVND (reference sequence). This CDR3 reads CASTTGQVGNQPQHF. The CDR3 DNA reads as TGTGCCAGTACCACGGGACAGGTTGGCAATCAGCCCCAGCATTTT.

The chain joins TRBV10-3 to TRBJ1-1; tentative D call: TRBD1 (5 bases). This CDR3 is built from 13 residues. V was shortened by 8 bases and J by 2 bases, with 12 bases between the two germline ends. The germline V gene has CDR1 ENHRY and CDR2 SYGVKD. Here the CDR3 DNA reads TGTGCCATCGGGGGGGGAGCAAACACTGAAGCTTTCTTT. The encoded protein is CAIGGGANTEAFF.

The chain couples TRBV5-1 to TRBJ2-7, with TRBD2 identical over 8 bases. The CDR3 is 18 residues long. V gave up 0 bases and J gave up 3 bases; unmatched junction bases: 14. The germline gives CDR1 SGHRS, CDR2 YFSETQ. The CDR3 bases are TGCGCCAGCAGCTTGGCCCCCCAACTAGCGGACGAAGACTACGAGCAGTACTTC. Translated: CASSLAPQLADEDYEQYF. Complete variable domain (other parts from reference TRBV5-1 and TRBJ2-7): KAGVTQTPRYLIKTRGQQVTLSCSPISGHRSVSWYQQTPGQGLQFLFEYFSETQRNKGNFPGRFSGRQFSNSRSEMNVSTLELGDSALYLCASSLAPQLADEDYEQYFGPGTRLTVT.